The 2 T cell receptor beta chains in this list originate from one sample, sequenced in a study of shared clonotypes between healthy human individuals. The assay was immunoSEQ multiplex PCR, and TCRdb's table has in-frame clones only and misses some. The sample shows millions of clones, approximately 94% of them seen only once. Cells designated naive CD8 were CD45RO-negative and were positively selected for CCR7, with terminally differentiated effector memory CD45RA+ cells excluded. Sequencing was done on a sample of naive CD8+ T cells sorted from blood. These receptors all stem from a young man in good health.

The gene calls are TRBV10-1 and TRBJ2-1; 7 nucleotides line up with TRBD2. The CDR3 is made up of 15 amino acids. CDR1 WNHNN and CDR2 SYGVQD come from the germline V gene (reference sequence). Trimming cost V 2 bases and J 4 bases; bases outside gene matches: 5. The CDR3 coding sequence is TGCGCCAGCAGTGAGGGCAGGGAGGGTTACAATGAGCAGTTCTTC. This sequence encodes CASSEGREGYNEQFF.

DNA for the CDR3: TGTGCCAGCAGCGCTCCACATGGCTACACCTTC. Protein sequence: CASSAPHGYTF. The chain recombines TRBV5-5 with TRBJ1-2; D unresolved. The CDR3 length is 11 residues. Germline CDR1 SGHKS, CDR2 YYEKEE (reference sequence). The V end was cut by 4 bases, the J end by 6 bases, with 7 bases between.